The 5 T cell receptor beta chains below were found in one sample sequenced in a study of spatial heterogeneity in lung cancer. TCRdb fed the 5' RACE reads into MiXCR, producing one record per CDR3 protein. The sample records under 150,000 distinct CDR3 sequences, roughly a tenth being singletons. This sample's time point: blood at routine non-recurrence follow-up after resection. The source was PBMCs, collected at follow-up. The receptors here all came from a female donor with early-stage non-small cell lung cancer.

This clonotype was seen at least ten times. This rearrangement joins TRBV18 to TRBJ1-5; D may be TRBD1 (6 bases). Germline lookup yields CDR1 KGHSH and CDR2 LQKENI. The V and J ends lost 4 bases and 2 bases respectively, with 15 bases between them. The CDR3 loop spans 16 amino acids. The CDR3 region is CASSLGQPGGNQPQHF. The CDR3 DNA sequence: TGTGCCAGCTCACTAGGACAGCCTGGGGGCAATCAGCCCCAGCATTTT.

This clonotype was recorded only once. The chain is built from TRBV7-9 and TRBJ2-1; 8 bases match TRBD2. The trim removed 5 bases at V and 7 bases at J, leaving 7 bases unmatched. Germline lookup yields CDR1 SEHNR and CDR2 FQNEAQ (reference sequence). The CDR3 runs 14 residues. The CDR3 reads CASSPGLATNEQFF. The CDR3 DNA reads as TGTGCCAGCAGCCCAGGACTAGCCACTAATGAGCAGTTCTTC.

This clonotype was seen many times. An end of the junction does not agree with germline; a read error may underlie this. The V call is TRBV7-7, the J call TRBJ2-5, with 9 positions matching TRBD1. In germline, CDR1 is SSHAT, CDR2 FNYEAQ (reference sequence). The CDR3 totals 14 residues. CDR3 protein: CASSLSGTGETQYF. The DNA of the CDR3 is TGTGCTAGCAGCCTTTCCGGGACAGGGGAGACCCAGTACTTC.

This clonotype was seen a few times. This rearrangement joins TRBV9 to TRBJ2-2; D is perhaps TRBD1 or TRBD2 (6 bases each). The CDR3 loop spans 15 amino acids. The V end lost 0 bases, the J end lost 4 bases, and 10 bases lay between the germline ends. Germline-derived CDR1 and CDR2 are SGDLS and YYNGEE. The CDR3 DNA reads TGTGCCAGCAGCGTAGCCGGGGGCGGCACCGGGGAGCTGTTTTTT. Residues: CASSVAGGGTGELFF.

V gene TRBV7-9 combines with J gene TRBJ2-2; D could derive from TRBD1 or TRBD2 (5 bases each). This CDR3 is 17 amino acids long. V was clipped by 5 bases and J by 4 bases, with 20 bases between them. Germline CDR1 SEHNR, CDR2 FQNEAQ (reference sequence). This CDR3 reads CASSHRSGAAGTGELFF. The DNA for the CDR3 is TGTGCCAGCAGCCACAGGTCCGGGGCGGCCGGCACCGGGGAGCTGTTTTTT.